This T cell receptor beta chain was sequenced for a study of Ad26.COV2.S vaccination and SARS-CoV-2 variants. Study at large: Enrolled in COV1001, the donor was in the Ad26.COV2.S trial arm, which received the vaccine. In the study, Ad26.COV2.S was injected intramuscularly once, or twice 56 days apart.

Here immunoSEQ multiplex PCR was the method, and the copy in TCRdb shows in-frame clones only, minus some. Of 350,000 to 450,000 clones listed, 83% are singletons. Germline V gives CDR1 KGHSH, CDR2 LQKENI. The CDR3 totals 13 residues. The junction had 0 bases not matched to a gene; V was cut back by 4 bases and J by 7 bases. Treatment of the sample: 15 to 20 received Ad26.COV2.S at low or high dose, single or two shots; 5 received placebo; per-sample allocation not given. Sampling was performed 63 days after the first vaccine or placebo injection. In the vaccine, an Ad26 vector expressed the SARS-CoV-2 spike of the Wuhan strain. Comments on this clone: No antigen is known for it.

Study results and limitations: The breadth of spike-specific CD8+ and CD4+ T cell responses after vaccination was reportedly substantial.

The receptor comes from a person between 18 and 65 years old who received the Ad26.COV2.S COVID-19 vaccine or a placebo. Source: peripheral blood, taken in a trial of Ad26.COV2.S vaccine versus placebo. The rearrangement uses TRBV18 and TRBJ2-1; 11 bases are a match to TRBD2. CDR3 sequence: CASSRLAGNEQFF. The CDR3 region has the DNA TGTGCCAGCTCACGACTAGCGGGGAATGAGCAGTTCTTC. Looking up the rest from reference TRBV18 and TRBJ2-1 gives the full variable domain: NAGVMQNPRHLVRRRGQEARLRCSPMKGHSHVYWYRQLPEEGLKFMVYLQKENIIDESGMPKERFSAEFPKEGPSILRIQQVVRGDSAAYFCASSRLAGNEQFFGPGTRLTVL.